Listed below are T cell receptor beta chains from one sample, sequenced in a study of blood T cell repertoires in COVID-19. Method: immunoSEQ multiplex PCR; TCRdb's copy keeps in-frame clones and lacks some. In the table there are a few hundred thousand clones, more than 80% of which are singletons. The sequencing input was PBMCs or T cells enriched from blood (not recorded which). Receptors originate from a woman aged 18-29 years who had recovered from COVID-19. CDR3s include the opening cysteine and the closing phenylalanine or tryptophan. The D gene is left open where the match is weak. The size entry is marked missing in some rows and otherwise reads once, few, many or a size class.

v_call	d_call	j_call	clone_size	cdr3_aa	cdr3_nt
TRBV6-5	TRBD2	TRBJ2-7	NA	CASRTSGGYYEQYF	TGTGCCAGCAGGACTAGCGGGGGATACTACGAGCAGTACTTC
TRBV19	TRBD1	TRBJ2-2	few	CASSVGQGGGTGELFF	TGTGCCAGTAGTGTGGGACAGGGTGGAGGCACCGGGGAGCTGTTTTTT
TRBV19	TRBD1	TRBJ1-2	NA	CASRDRTTNYGYTF	TGTGCCAGTAGGGACAGGACAACTAACTATGGCTACACCTTC
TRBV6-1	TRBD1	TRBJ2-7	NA	CASSELTGGEGEQYF	TGTGCCAGCAGTGAATTGACAGGGGGCGAGGGCGAGCAGTACTTC
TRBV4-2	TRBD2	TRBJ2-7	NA	CASSRSTSGAYEQYF	TGTGCCAGCAGCAGATCGACTAGCGGGGCATACGAGCAGTACTTC
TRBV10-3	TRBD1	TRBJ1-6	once	CATSTGSDNSPLHF	TGTGCCACTTCGACAGGGAGCGATAATTCACCCCTCCACTTT
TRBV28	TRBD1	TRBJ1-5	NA	CASSLWEGQGSNQPQHF	TGTGCCAGCAGTTTGTGGGAGGGACAGGGGAGCAATCAGCCCCAGCATTTT
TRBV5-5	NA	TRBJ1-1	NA	CASSLALRFGAFF	TGTGCCAGCAGCTTGGCCTTGCGCTTCGGGGCTTTCTTT
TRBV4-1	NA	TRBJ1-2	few	CASSQNTIANYGYTF	TGCGCCAGCAGCCAAAATACTATAGCTAACTATGGCTACACCTTC
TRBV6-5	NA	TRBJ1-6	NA	CASSYSEARGWTPLHF	TGTGCCAGCAGTTACTCAGAGGCCAGGGGCTGGACACCCCTCCACTTT
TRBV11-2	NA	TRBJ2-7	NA	CASSLDETSFPYEQYF	TGTGCCAGCAGCTTAGATGAAACTAGCTTCCCCTACGAGCAGTACTTC
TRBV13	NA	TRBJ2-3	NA	CASSSIGTPSTDTQYF	TGTGCCAGCAGCTCCATCGGGACTCCTTCCACAGATACGCAGTATTTT
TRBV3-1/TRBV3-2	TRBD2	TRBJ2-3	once	CASSQGATSRRTQYF	TGTGCCAGCAGCCAAGGCGCGACTAGCAGGCGTACGCAGTATTTT
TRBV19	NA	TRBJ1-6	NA	CASRDPGGGGNSPLHF	TGTGCCAGTAGAGACCCAGGCGGTGGGGGGAATTCACCCCTCCACTTT
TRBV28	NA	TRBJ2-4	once	CASSFVEYIQYF	TGTGCCAGCAGTTTCGTAGAATACATTCAGTACTTC
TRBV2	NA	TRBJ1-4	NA	CASSRGVPTNEKLFF	TGTGCCAGCAGTCGGGGGGTCCCAACTAATGAAAAACTGTTTTTT
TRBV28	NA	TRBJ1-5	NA	CASNSLPQHF	TGTGCCAGCAACAGTTTGCCCCAGCATTTT
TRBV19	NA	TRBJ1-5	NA	CASSIGLAGDQPQHF	TGTGCCAGTAGTATAGGGTTGGCAGGGGATCAGCCCCAGCATTTT
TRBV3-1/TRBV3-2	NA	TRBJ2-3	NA	CASSQAPGITDTQYF	TGTGCCAGCAGCCAAGCCCCAGGGATCACAGATACGCAGTATTTT
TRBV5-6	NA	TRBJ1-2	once	CASSLGIYYTF	TGTGCCAGCAGCTTGGGCATCTATTACACCTTC
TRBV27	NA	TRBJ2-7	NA	CASTGRGLISYEQYF	TGTGCCAGCACAGGCAGGGGATTGATATCCTACGAGCAGTACTTC
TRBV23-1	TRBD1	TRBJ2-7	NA	CASSTGTGAYEQYF	TGCGCCAGCTCCACCGGGACAGGGGCCTACGAGCAGTACTTC
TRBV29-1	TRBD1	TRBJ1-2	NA	CSVGEGQGVYGYTF	TGCAGCGTTGGGGAGGGACAGGGGGTCTATGGCTACACCTTC
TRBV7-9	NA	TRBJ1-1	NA	CASSPYAEAFF	TGTGCCAGCAGCCCCTACGCTGAAGCTTTCTTT
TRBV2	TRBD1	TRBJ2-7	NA	CASSEGDRGSYEQYF	TGTGCCAGCAGTGAAGGGGACAGGGGGTCCTACGAGCAGTACTTC
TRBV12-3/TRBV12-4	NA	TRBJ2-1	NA	CASTSDSREQFF	TGTGCCAGCACTTCGGACAGCCGGGAGCAGTTCTTC
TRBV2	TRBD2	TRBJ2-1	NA	CASSGAGGTLDEQFF	TGTGCCAGCAGTGGAGCGGGGGGAACCCTCGATGAGCAGTTCTTC
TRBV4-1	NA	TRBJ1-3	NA	CASSQDGSQPGNTIYF	TGCGCCAGCAGCCAAGATGGCAGCCAGCCCGGGAACACCATATATTTT
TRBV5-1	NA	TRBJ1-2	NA	CASSLGAGDYGYTF	TGCGCCAGCAGCTTGGGGGCGGGAGACTATGGCTACACCTTC
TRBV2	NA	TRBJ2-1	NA	CASHPNEQFF	TGTGCCAGCCATCCCAATGAGCAGTTCTTC
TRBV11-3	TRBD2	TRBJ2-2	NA	CASSRSLAGAVGELFF	TGTGCCAGCAGCCGCTCCTTAGCGGGGGCGGTCGGGGAGCTGTTTTTT